The 13 T cell receptor beta chains below come from one sample, sequenced in a study of beta chain features in type 1 diabetes. No antigen has been identified for these receptors. Sequenced material consisted of expressed TCRB transcripts (all of the isolated RNA was reverse transcribed). Only in-frame clones appear in the TCRdb table, and some are missing; sequencing was by immunoSEQ multiplex PCR. The sample lists around 150,000 clones, about 9% seen once, with roughly 0.7% in the top ten. Overall study results and limits: Moderate but significant shortening of TCRB CDR3s was recorded in all four CD4+ subsets from Type 1 diabetes patients.

The sample taken for sequencing was central memory CD4+ T cells from blood. The receptors were sampled from a woman under 40 with type 1 diabetes.

This clone has only a few counts. The chain uses TRBV6-5 and TRBJ2-4, with D uncertain. Looked up from germline, CDR1 is MNHEY and CDR2 is SVGAGI. The CDR3 covers 16 residues. The V end was cut by 0 bases, the J end by 3 bases, with 12 bases between. As DNA, the CDR3 is TGTGCCAGCAGTTACTCCCCAGACATGAGCAAAAACATTCAGTACTTC. This encodes CASSYSPDMSKNIQYF.

This clone was observed a few times. The genes are TRBV7-9 and TRBJ2-7; 8 nucleotides match TRBD1. The V gene end was trimmed by 1 base and the J gene end by 4 bases; junction bases not matched to a gene: 9. Looked up from germline, CDR1 is SEHNR and CDR2 is FQNEAQ (reference sequence). The CDR3 covers 16 residues. Here the CDR3 reads CASSLVRDRSIYEQYF. Here the CDR3 DNA reads TGTGCCAGCAGCTTAGTCAGGGACAGGTCCATTTACGAGCAGTACTTC.

This clone appeared a few times. The J gene is TRBJ2-5, the V gene TRBV7-9; 10 nucleotides agree with TRBD2. The trim removed 2 bases at V and 3 bases at J, leaving 3 bases unmatched. This CDR3 spans 15 amino acids. Germline V lookup: CDR1 SEHNR, CDR2 FQNEAQ (reference sequence). The CDR3 DNA reads TGTGCCAGCAGCTTAATAGCGGGAGGAAAAGAGACCCAGTACTTC. Encoded protein: CASSLIAGGKETQYF.

The chain employs TRBV5-1 and TRBJ2-2; D uncertain. From germline, CDR1 is SGHRS and CDR2 YFSETQ. The length of the CDR3 is 14 residues. Trimming removed 2 bases at V and 3 bases at J, with 8 bases between. In DNA form, the CDR3 reads TGCGCCAGCAGCTTTTCACAGCACACCGGGGAGCTGTTTTTT. This translates into CASSFSQHTGELFF.

The chain couples TRBV18 to TRBJ2-4; a possible D gene is TRBD1 (5 bases). The V and J ends lost 3 bases and 8 bases respectively, with 11 bases between them. Looked up from germline, CDR1 is KGHSH and CDR2 is LQKENI. The CDR3 covers 13 residues. The CDR3 loop is CASSPLSRDIQYF. The CDR3 DNA reads TGTGCCAGCTCACCTCTTTCCAGGGACATTCAGTACTTC.

This clone was detected only a few times. V gene TRBV29-1 combines with J gene TRBJ1-1, with 9 bases lining up with TRBD1. The CDR3 is made up of 13 amino acids. Germline trimming cut 7 bases from V and 6 bases from J; bases unmatched to any gene: 9. The germline gives CDR1 SQVTM, CDR2 ANQGSEA. DNA for the CDR3: TGCAGCGGCCTAGGACAGGGGACGGCTGAAGCTTTCTTT. Translation: CSGLGQGTAEAFF.

This clone was counted between two and nine times. The sample contains more than one DNA sequence encoding this CDR3. The J gene is TRBJ2-5, the V gene TRBV2; 14 nucleotides line up with TRBD2. The V and J ends lost 7 bases and 4 bases, in that order; junction bases with no gene match: 2. The germline gives CDR1 SNHLY, CDR2 FYNNEI. This CDR3 spans 14 amino acids. The CDR3 spells CASTGTSGRETQYF. DNA for the CDR3: TGTGCCAGCACTGGGACTAGCGGGAGAGAGACCCAGTACTTC.

This clone has just a few counts. V usage is TRBV10-3 and J usage is TRBJ2-1; 10 nucleotides agree with TRBD2. With 3 bases clipped from V and 9 bases from J, the junction kept 11 bases outside the gene matches. The CDR3 extends over 16 amino acids. The V gene's germline CDR1 is ENHRY and CDR2 SYGVKD. The CDR3 protein is CAISEGSGRADGEQFF. CDR3 in DNA: TGTGCCATCAGTGAAGGGAGCGGGAGGGCCGACGGTGAGCAGTTCTTC.

The chain uses TRBV9 and TRBJ2-5, with TRBD1 identical over 7 bases. The CDR3 is 14 amino acids. V gave up 4 bases and J gave up 4 bases; unmatched junction bases: 7. The germline gives CDR1 SGDLS, CDR2 YYNGEE. In nucleotides, the CDR3 is TGTGCCAGCAGCTCCACAGGGGCGGGAGAGACCCAGTACTTC. Its translation is CASSSTGAGETQYF.

This clone has more than one count but fewer than ten. This rearrangement joins TRBV7-6 to TRBJ2-1; 8 nucleotides match TRBD2. This CDR3 contains 11 residues. With V trimmed by 4 bases and J by 15 bases, 5 bases remained unmatched. Germline V gives CDR1 SGHVS, CDR2 FNYEAQ. The CDR3 region is CASSSTSALFF. Here the CDR3 DNA reads TGTGCCAGCAGCTCGACTAGCGCCCTGTTCTTC.

The genes are TRBV19 and TRBJ2-7; D might be TRBD1 (5 bases). Trimming cost V 7 bases and J 4 bases, with 11 bases left between them. The germline CDR1 and CDR2 sequences are LNHDA and SQIVND (reference sequence). CDR3 size: 12 residues. The CDR3 coding sequence is TGTGCCAGTACTGACAGTCGGTACGAGCAGTACTTC. This translates into CASTDSRYEQYF.

This clone was counted a few times. The chain carries TRBV25-1 and TRBJ1-1; 7 nucleotides agree with TRBD1. This CDR3 contains 15 residues. J was trimmed by 1 base and V by 6 bases; bases with no gene match: 8. Germline CDR1 is MGHDK and CDR2 is SYGVNS. The CDR3 spells CASRKPGQPNTEAFF. Written as DNA, the CDR3 is TGTGCCAGCAGAAAACCGGGACAGCCGAACACTGAAGCTTTCTTT.

The rearrangement links TRBV20-1 to TRBJ1-2; D unresolved. This CDR3 has 11 residues. Trimming left V 3 bases short and J 4 bases short, with 6 bases between. Germline values: CDR1 DFQATT, CDR2 SNEGSKA (reference sequence). The CDR3 region has the DNA TGCAGTGCTAGTTTCGGCTATGGCTACACCTTC. Translation gives CSASFGYGYTF.